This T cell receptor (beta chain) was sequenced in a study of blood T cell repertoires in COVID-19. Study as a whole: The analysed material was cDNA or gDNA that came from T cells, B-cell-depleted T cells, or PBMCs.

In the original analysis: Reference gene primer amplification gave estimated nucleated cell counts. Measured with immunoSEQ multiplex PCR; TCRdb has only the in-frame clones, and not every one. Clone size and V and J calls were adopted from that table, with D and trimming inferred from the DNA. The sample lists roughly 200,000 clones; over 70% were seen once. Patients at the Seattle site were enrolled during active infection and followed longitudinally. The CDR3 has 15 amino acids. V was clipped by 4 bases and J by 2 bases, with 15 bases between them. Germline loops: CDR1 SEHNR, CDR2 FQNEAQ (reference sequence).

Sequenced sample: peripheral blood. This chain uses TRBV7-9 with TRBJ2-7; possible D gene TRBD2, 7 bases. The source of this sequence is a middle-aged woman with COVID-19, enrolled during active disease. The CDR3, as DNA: TGTGCCAGCAGCTCCAGGGGCGGGGGTGCCTACGAGCAGTACTTC. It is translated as CASSSRGGGAYEQYF.